The present TCR beta chain was sequenced within a study of T cell changes during pregnancy in multiple sclerosis. Germline CDR1 SGHDN, CDR2 FVKESK. There are 17 residues in the CDR3. V shed 2 bases and J shed 0 bases, with 17 bases lying between them. TCRdb's copy holds only in-frame clones and misses some; the assay was immunoSEQ multiplex PCR. The data contain tens of thousands of clones, around 90% of them seen just once; the ten biggest clones take up around 0.49%. This clonotype was obtained from a female donor with multiple sclerosis, enrolled in a pregnancy study. Sequenced material: CD4+ T cells from peripheral blood mononuclear cells, taken in the third trimester of pregnancy. The chain links TRBV14 to TRBJ2-7; maybe TRBD1 (5 bases). The CDR3 DNA is TGTGCCAGCAGCCAACTCAAGCCGGACACTACCTCCTACGAGCAGTACTTC. Amino acids: CASSQLKPDTTSYEQYF. Complete variable domain (other parts from reference TRBV14 and TRBJ2-7): EAGVTQFPSHSVIEKGQTVTLRCDPISGHDNLYWYRRVMGKEIKFLLHFVKESKQDESGMPNNRFLAERTGGTYSTLKVQPAELEDSGVYFCASSQLKPDTTSYEQYFGPGTRLTVT.